This T cell receptor (beta chain) was documented in a study of blood T cell repertoires in COVID-19 (dated by TCRdb to about 2020). Turning to the overall study: Samples covering the acute and convalescent phases of COVID-19 were provided by collaborators in the United States, Italy and Spain. Subjects who had been exposed to COVID-19, were actively infected with it, or had recovered from it provided the deeply sampled blood TCRbeta repertoires that made up the dataset. The repertoires were made available in a free public database intended to serve as a resource for research on the immune response to SARS-CoV-2. A de-identified subject ID, COVID-19 status, age in years and sex were almost always included in the sample metadata. Samples were obtained from the ongoing ImmuneRACE study (first 160 participants) and from approximately 1,200 subjects provided by 6 global collaborators. Where available, HLA class I and class II types were taken from metadata supplied by the sample provider and were not determined by assay-based typing. The material from the prospective study consisted of cDNA or gDNA derived from T cells, B-cell-depleted T cells, or PBMCs.

Collaborating institutions collected whole blood in K2EDTA tubes following their own protocols. For TCRbeta analysis, collaborators shipped samples as frozen whole blood, isolated PBMCs, or DNA extracted from either of those sample types. Here is what the overall study found, with its caveats: How much clinical and demographic metadata was included differed by source and by participant, and the metadata was provided uncurated.

V is clipped by 6 bases and J by 2 bases, and the sequence between their germline boundaries is 11 bases long. The CDR3 runs 14 amino acids, cysteine and phenylalanine included. This entry keeps only the CDR3 DNA: 42 bases, framed from base 1. CDR1 and CDR2, per the germline V gene, are MNHEY and SVGAGI. TCRbeta CDR3 regions were amplified from genomic DNA using the immunoSEQ Assay, a bias-controlled multiplex PCR. Regarding the original processing steps: The number of nucleated cells in each sample was estimated from the amplification of reference gene primers within the assay. To quantify the absolute abundance of each unique TCRbeta CDR3 rearrangement, sequence reads were collapsed and filtered. Productive Simpson clonality was computed per sample as the square root of Simpson's diversity index over productive rearrangements. TCRdb holds this immuneACCESS table with in-frame rearrangements only. Some clones are missing; in checked studies, unresolved V genes explain under half, and the rest has no known cause. The D gene and trimming were derived from the DNA, and the V and J assignments and clone size from that table. A total of under 100,000 clones appear in this sample, roughly nine tenths of them only once. The leading ten clones occupy 8% to 10% of the sample.

A note on this clone: There is no known antigen for this receptor. Base qualities are not provided; no much larger clone lies one nucleotide away.

The clonotype originates from a man in his fifties or sixties with acute or convalescent COVID-19. Recombination connected TRBV6-5 to TRBJ1-3; the D gene is possibly TRBD1, with 5 bases matching. Sequencing was carried out using peripheral blood. The CDR3 corresponds to CASRARGPGNTIYF. DNA sequence: TGTGCCAGCAGAGCTAGGGGTCCTGGAAACACCATATATTTT.